Each of the 28 T cell receptor beta chains below was sequenced from the same sample in a study of shared clonotypes between healthy human individuals. Some clones are missing from TCRdb's copy, which holds only in-frame ones; the method was immunoSEQ multiplex PCR. The data contain 2 million to 2.5 million clones, 90% to 96% of them seen just once; the ten biggest clones take up more than 0.1%. The sequencing input was naive CD4+ T cells sorted from blood. The subset denotes: CD45RA+ positively selected. All receptors derive from a man between 18 and 29 years old in good health.

This clone was observed a handful of times. This sequence joins TRBV5-6 and TRBJ1-6, with TRBD1 identical over 7 bases. CDR1 is SGHDT, CDR2 YYEEEE, per germline. Trimming cost V 5 bases and J 10 bases; bases outside gene matches: 6. The CDR3 totals 13 residues. The CDR3 spells CASREQGGSPLHF. In DNA, the CDR3 is TGTGCCAGCAGGGAGCAGGGGGGCTCACCCCTCCACTTT.

The V and J genes are TRBV7-9 and TRBJ1-1; D call uncertain. The ends were cut back, 5 bases at V and 9 bases at J, with 13 bases in the middle. The germline CDR1 and CDR2 sequences are SEHNR and FQNEAQ (reference sequence). The CDR3 length is 12 residues. The CDR3 reads CASSPSGLQAFF. The CDR3 DNA reads TGTGCCAGCAGCCCATCGGGTCTACAAGCTTTCTTT. Variable domain in full (rest from reference TRBV7-9 and TRBJ1-1): DTGVSQNPRHKITKRGQNVTFRCDPISEHNRLYWYRQTLGQGPEFLTYFQNEAQLEKSRLLSDRFSAERPKGSFSTLEIQRTEQGDSAMYLCASSPSGLQAFFGQGTRLTVV.

This sequence joins TRBV4-1 and TRBJ2-2; 8 positions agree with TRBD2. The CDR3 is made up of 18 amino acids. Trimming at V came to 0 bases and at J to 2 bases, leaving 8 bases not matched to a gene. Germline CDR1 and CDR2: MGHRA and YSYEKL. The CDR3 loop reads CASSQDLNGRVNTGELFF. The CDR3, as DNA: TGCGCCAGCAGCCAAGATCTAAACGGGAGGGTTAACACCGGGGAGCTGTTTTTT.

V usage is TRBV10-3 and J usage is TRBJ2-3; either TRBD1 or TRBD2 may supply D (5 bases each). The CDR3 covers 17 residues. The V gene's germline CDR1 is ENHRY and CDR2 SYGVKD. Trimming left V 6 bases short and J 0 bases short, with 19 bases between. CDR3 nucleotide sequence: TGTGCCATCAGGACGGGGCGTGGGGATTCTAGCACAGATACGCAGTATTTT. The encoded protein is CAIRTGRGDSSTDTQYF.

This chain joins TRBV9 and TRBJ1-5; 7 bases line up with TRBD1. The CDR3 sequence is 13 residues long. Germline V gene lookup returns CDR1 SGDLS and CDR2 YYNGEE. V gave up 7 bases and J gave up 5 bases; unmatched junction bases: 6. CDR3 DNA: TGTGCCAGCGGCCTAGGGGGCGATCAGCCCCAGCATTTT. Its protein product is CASGLGGDQPQHF.

The chain links TRBV5-1 to TRBJ2-5, with 7 bases that match TRBD2. Trimming removed 0 bases from V and 2 bases from J; junction bases left unmatched: 7. The CDR3 contains 16 residues. Germline V gene sequence: CDR1 SGHRS, CDR2 YFSETQ. The CDR3 here is CASSLGLGTIQETQYF. The CDR3 nucleotides read TGCGCCAGCAGCTTGGGGCTTGGGACTATACAAGAGACCCAGTACTTC. Filled out from reference TRBV5-1 and TRBJ2-5, the complete variable domain reads KAGVTQTPRYLIKTRGQQVTLSCSPISGHRSVSWYQQTPGQGLQFLFEYFSETQRNKGNFPGRFSGRQFSNSRSEMNVSTLELGDSALYLCASSLGLGTIQETQYFGPGTRLLVL.

The genes are TRBV6-5 and TRBJ2-7; 10 positions agree with TRBD1. The V segment lost 6 bases and the J segment 3 bases; nucleotides outside the gene matches: 8. The germline V gene encodes CDR1 MNHEY and CDR2 SVGAGI. This CDR3 contains 15 residues. DNA of the CDR3: TGTGCCAGCAGGTATCGGGACAGGGGTTTCTACGAGCAGTACTTC. Translating gives CASRYRDRGFYEQYF.

This clone has just one count. V is TRBV27 and J is TRBJ2-7; TRBD1 agrees at 7 bases. Germline V CDR1 and CDR2: MNHEY, SMNVEV (reference sequence). V lost 6 bases to trimming and J lost 4 bases; unmatched junction nucleotides: 0. CDR3 length equals 11 residues. CDR3 residues: CASRDRYEQYF. The CDR3 DNA sequence: TGTGCCAGCAGGGACAGGTACGAGCAGTACTTC.

V and J are TRBV28 and TRBJ2-5; D gene ambiguous. The CDR3 spans 14 residues. The V gene lost 6 bases and the J gene lost 5 bases, with 16 bases spanning the gap. Germline V gene sequence: CDR1 MDHEN, CDR2 SYDVKM. The DNA of the CDR3 is TGTGCCAGCAGCGGTGGGTTGGGTAGGGAGACCCAGTACTTC. It is translated as CASSGGLGRETQYF.

As for this clone: Mismatch with germline at one junction end may stem from a read error. This chain joins TRBV7-7 and TRBJ2-5; 8 positions match TRBD2. Germline loops: CDR1 SSHAT, CDR2 FNYEAQ (reference sequence). The CDR3 has 13 residues. The CDR3 DNA reads TGTGCTAGCAGCGGGGGCCTCCAAGAGACCCAGTACTTC. Translated: CASSGGLQETQYF.

V is TRBV28 and J is TRBJ1-4; D gene ambiguous. V was trimmed by 3 bases and J by 5 bases, leaving 13 bases between them. The CDR3 totals 15 residues. CDR1 is MDHEN, CDR2 SYDVKM, per germline. The CDR3 nucleotides are TGTGCCAGCAGTTTGACCGGTGTGGAGAATGAAAAACTGTTTTTT. As protein: CASSLTGVENEKLFF.

The chain carries TRBV5-1 and TRBJ1-3; D is uncertain. CDR3 length: 15 amino acids. Trimming took 4 bases from V and 1 from J, leaving 12 bases between them. Germline CDR1 SGHRS, CDR2 YFSETQ. The CDR3 nucleotides are TGCGCCAGCAGCAACGACGCCAGTTCTGGAAACACCATATATTTT. Its protein is CASSNDASSGNTIYF.

CDR3 amino acids: CASSIDLAGTSFF. The CDR3 nucleotides are TGTGCCAGTAGTATAGATCTGGCAGGAACGTCTTTCTTT. The chain uses TRBV19 and TRBJ1-1; D remains unclear. The CDR3 spans 13 residues. Germline V gene data show CDR1 as LNHDA and CDR2 as SQIVND (reference sequence). The germline V and J ends were trimmed by 0 bases and 12 bases, with 14 bases remaining between them.

This CDR3 is CASSLGSSGYTF. CDR3 DNA sequence: TGTGCCAGCAGCTTGGGGTCTAGTGGCTACACCTTC. The J gene is TRBJ1-2, the V gene TRBV5-4; D not resolved. Germline V gene data show CDR1 as SGHNT and CDR2 as YYREEE (reference sequence). The CDR3 is made up of 12 amino acids. Trimming left V 0 bases short and J 7 bases short, with 7 bases between.

The chain recombines TRBV15 with TRBJ1-2; D gene ambiguous. Germline V gene lookup returns CDR1 LNHNV and CDR2 YYDKDF (reference sequence). V lost 1 base and J lost 0, with 6 bases in between. CDR3 size: 14 residues. The CDR3 protein is CATSRVEPNYGYTF. CDR3 in DNA: TGTGCCACCAGCAGAGTAGAGCCTAACTATGGCTACACCTTC.

The chain joins TRBV7-6 to TRBJ2-3, with 8 bases identical to TRBD2. CDR1 and CDR2 from the germline V gene are SGHVS and FNYEAQ. The V and J ends lost 6 bases and 2 bases, in that order; junction bases with no gene match: 7. The CDR3 has 15 amino acids. CDR3 residues: CASSPSGGVTDTQYF. The CDR3 bases are TGTGCCAGCAGTCCGAGCGGGGGAGTCACAGATACGCAGTATTTT.

The CDR3 loop is CASSYRQGGNQPQHF. The CDR3 coding sequence is TGTGCCAGCAGTTATCGACAGGGCGGCAATCAGCCCCAGCATTTT. The chain combines TRBV27 with TRBJ1-5; TRBD1 aligns across 7 bases. CDR3 length equals 15 residues. Losses at the gene ends were 4 bases for V and 2 bases for J; bases not matched to a gene: 5. The germline CDR1 and CDR2 sequences are MNHEY and SMNVEV (reference sequence).

J is TRBJ1-1 and V is TRBV6-5, with D possibly being TRBD1 (5 bases). Trimming cost V 2 bases and J 1 base, with 14 bases left between them. Germline assignment: CDR1 MNHEY and CDR2 SVGAGI. The CDR3 runs 16 residues. CDR3: CASSYGAGLSNTEAFF. The CDR3 DNA is TGTGCCAGCAGTTACGGGGCAGGGCTGTCGAACACTGAAGCTTTCTTT.

This rearrangement joins TRBV6-6 to TRBJ2-5, with D possibly matching TRBD2 (5 bases). There are 13 residues in the CDR3. Germline assignment: CDR1 MNHNY and CDR2 SVGAGI (reference sequence). V lost 6 bases to trimming and J lost 5 bases, with 13 bases between them. This chain's CDR3 is CASRMDSTETQYF. The CDR3 bases are TGTGCCAGCAGAATGGACTCAACGGAGACCCAGTACTTC.

The genes are TRBV2 and TRBJ1-4, with no clear D. Trimming stripped 2 bases from V and 5 bases from J, with 12 bases between. CDR1 SNHLY and CDR2 FYNNEI come from the germline V gene. The CDR3 is 15 amino acids. The CDR3 region has the DNA TGTGCCAGCAGTGAACTTCGGACGTCGAATGAAAAACTGTTTTTT. It yields the protein CASSELRTSNEKLFF.

Worth noting for this clone: Other nucleotide sequences from this sample produce the same CDR3. The chain recombines TRBV7-9 with TRBJ2-2; D not certain. V lost 1 base, J lost 1 base, and 4 bases lay in between. The CDR3 loop spans 14 amino acids. Per the germline V gene, CDR1 is SEHNR and CDR2 is FQNEAQ (reference sequence). DNA of the CDR3: TGTGCCAGCAGCTTAGGGCAGAACACCGGGGAGCTGTTTTTT. It yields the protein CASSLGQNTGELFF.

The gene calls are TRBV7-2 and TRBJ1-2; D gene unclear. Per germline, CDR1 SGHTA and CDR2 FQGNSA. The CDR3 runs 15 residues. Trimming shortened V by 6 bases and J by 0 bases, and 14 bases separated the two germline ends. CDR3 residues: CASSPPYGANYGYTF. Here the CDR3 DNA reads TGTGCCAGCAGTCCACCATACGGAGCTAACTATGGCTACACCTTC. Full variable domain (missing parts from reference TRBV7-2 and TRBJ1-2): GAGVSQSPSNKVTEKGKDVELRCDPISGHTALYWYRQSLGQGLEFLIYFQGNSAPDKSGLPSDRFSAERTGGSVSTLTIQRTQQEDSAVYLCASSPPYGANYGYTFGSGTRLTVV.

This chain uses TRBV5-1 with TRBJ2-5, with no clear D. CDR1 SGHRS and CDR2 YFSETQ come from the germline V gene. This CDR3 has 16 amino acids. V shed 0 bases and J shed 4 bases, with 16 bases lying between them. CDR3 loop: CASSLAGRLSSETQYF. The CDR3 DNA reads as TGCGCCAGCAGCTTGGCTGGCAGGTTATCCTCAGAGACCCAGTACTTC. Full variable domain (remainder filled in from reference TRBV5-1 and TRBJ2-5): KAGVTQTPRYLIKTRGQQVTLSCSPISGHRSVSWYQQTPGQGLQFLFEYFSETQRNKGNFPGRFSGRQFSNSRSEMNVSTLELGDSALYLCASSLAGRLSSETQYFGPGTRLLVL.

The V and J genes are TRBV5-6 and TRBJ2-5, with 13 bases lining up with TRBD2. Trimming at V came to 2 bases and at J to 2 bases, leaving 12 bases not matched to a gene. CDR1 is SGHDT and CDR2 is YYEEEE in the germline V gene. The CDR3 has 19 residues. This CDR3 reads CASSFLIRTSGREQETQYF. The CDR3 DNA is TGTGCCAGCAGCTTTCTTATACGAACTAGCGGGAGGGAGCAAGAGACCCAGTACTTC.

This sequence joins TRBV7-2 and TRBJ1-2; maybe TRBD1 (5 bases). With 3 bases removed from V and 7 bases from J, the gap between germline ends came to 12 bases. This CDR3 contains 13 residues. Germline assignment: CDR1 SGHTA and CDR2 FQGNSA. In DNA, the CDR3 is TGTGCCAGCAGCTTTCAGGGTTCCTTTGGCTACACCTTC. Its protein product is CASSFQGSFGYTF.

This chain uses TRBV5-1 with TRBJ1-6, with D possibly TRBD1 on 5 matching bases. This CDR3 has 16 residues. The ends were cut back, 4 bases at V and 7 bases at J, with 18 bases in the middle. Germline V lookup: CDR1 SGHRS, CDR2 YFSETQ. The DNA of the CDR3 is TGCGCCAGCAGCCTTCAGTCCGGGACGCTGAATTCACCCCTCCACTTT. As protein: CASSLQSGTLNSPLHF.

For the CDR3, the DNA is TGTGCCAGCAGCGTTAGCGGGAGTGGAATCGGGGAGACCCAGTACTTC. This gives the protein CASSVSGSGIGETQYF. This chain connects TRBV7-9 to TRBJ2-5; 9 nucleotides agree with TRBD2. Germline V gene lookup returns CDR1 SEHNR and CDR2 FQNEAQ (reference sequence). The CDR3 runs 16 residues. The trim removed 5 bases at V and 5 bases at J, leaving 12 bases unmatched.

This chain uses TRBV6-1 with TRBJ1-2; D is undetermined. CDR1 and CDR2 from the germline V gene are MNHNS and SASEGT. The V end lost 4 bases, the J end lost 10 bases, and 13 bases lay between the germline ends. The CDR3 totals 12 residues. The CDR3 reads CASSGVVEPYTF. In DNA form, the CDR3 reads TGTGCCAGCAGTGGCGTGGTGGAGCCCTACACCTTC.